A selection of T cell receptor beta chains follows, all from one sample in a study of cytomegalovirus exposure and HLA in healthy donors. Produced via immunoSEQ multiplex PCR; TCRdb's table is partial and in-frame only. The sample lists 100,000 to 150,000 clones; more than 80% were seen once. The specimen sequenced was PBMCs. These receptors all stem from a woman aged 40 to 50 in good health and CMV-seropositive. Each CDR3 is given with its conserved first and last residue. Each record gives: V gene, J gene, CDR3 protein.

>TRBV19|TRBJ2-1
CASSRAGGLDNEQFF
>TRBV11-1|TRBJ2-5
CASSLTNLYTGGSRETQYF
>TRBV2|TRBJ2-1
CASSASGALFF
>TRBV21-1|TRBJ2-1
CASSKGIPSYNEQFF
>TRBV7-2|TRBJ1-1
CASSPGWVNTEAFF
>TRBV19|TRBJ2-7
CASSIAGSTYEQYF
>TRBV28|TRBJ1-2
CASILRQGSVGYTF
>TRBV5-4|TRBJ2-3
CASSSLAGGLTDTQYF
>TRBV11-1|TRBJ2-1
CASSLGGPNEQFF
>TRBV28|TRBJ1-5
CASSPRGGLGSNQPQHF
>TRBV9|TRBJ2-1
CASSPATRGRDEQFF
>TRBV5-1|TRBJ1-1
CASSLTDREAFF
>TRBV5-5|TRBJ1-5
CASSFYRGLKDQPQHF
>TRBV5-1|TRBJ2-2
CASSLEVAGGITGELFF
>TRBV5-1|TRBJ2-5
CASSLVGGQETQYF
>TRBV5-4|TRBJ2-3
CASSLRTSGGRDTQYF
>TRBV27|TRBJ2-7
CASSRTRQTYEQYF
>TRBV6-5|TRBJ2-7
CASRLGTVSSYEQYF
>TRBV25-1|TRBJ2-7
CASSGRTGASYEQYF
>TRBV15|TRBJ1-5
CATSRGQGADNQPQHF
>TRBV9|TRBJ2-5
CASSVGDRDKETQYF
>TRBV27|TRBJ1-3
CASSLSLGNTIYF
>TRBV5-5|TRBJ2-4
CASSLRDRGYEDIQYF
>TRBV6-1|TRBJ2-3
CASSVPRGLAGEDTQYF
>TRBV11-2|TRBJ1-1
CASSAQGRYPEAFF
>TRBV6-4|TRBJ1-6
CASSEIRSPLHF
>TRBV5-4|TRBJ2-3
CASSLGPPVGDTQYF
>TRBV27|TRBJ1-2
CASSFRQGHYGYTF
>TRBV6-1|TRBJ1-3
CASSSLSSGNTIYF
>TRBV28|TRBJ2-7
CASSSIRGTGQPYEQYF
>TRBV2|TRBJ2-5
CASSGYGETQYF
>TRBV5-1|TRBJ2-7
CASSLGPAGGGEQYF
>TRBV11-2|TRBJ1-1
CASSLDGTWDTTMNTEAFF
>TRBV5-1|TRBJ2-3
CASSLLPDTQYF
>TRBV7-3|TRBJ2-3
CASSPVASSTDTQYF
>TRBV5-1|TRBJ2-1
CASSPGGLAEINEQFF
>TRBV11-1|TRBJ2-5
CASSLTSGGSWETQYF
>TRBV7-9|TRBJ2-7
CASSNNPTGRYEQYF
>TRBV11-1|TRBJ2-3
CASSSYVLTQYF
>TRBV5-8|TRBJ2-7
CASSLAVEQYF
>TRBV29-1|NA
CSVKGVLAYEQYF
>TRBV2|TRBJ2-5
CASTPSGRQPQYF
>TRBV9|TRBJ1-3
CASSAGTGAGNTIYF
>TRBV19|TRBJ1-2
CASSIGLLSLNYGYTF
>TRBV7-9|TRBJ1-1
CASSSSWGGEAFF
>TRBV14|TRBJ2-7
CASSQDWVTGGSYEQYF
>TRBV6-5|TRBJ2-5
CASSYSGSSKETQYF